This TCR beta chain emerged from a study of technical replicates of blood from a few donors. TCRdb's table, derived via immunoSEQ multiplex PCR, lists solely in-frame clones and lacks some. The sample has approximately 15,000 clones; roughly 91% are singletons. The TCR sequence derives from a human donor in good health. Input material: PBMCs.

The CDR3 DNA sequence: TGCGCCAGCAGCTTGGGAGGGGGATTCGGCTATGGCTACACCTTC. Protein: CASSLGGGFGYGYTF. The chain uses TRBV5-1 and TRBJ1-2, with a weak D call TRBD1 (6 bases). This CDR3 contains 15 residues. V lost 0 bases, J lost 4 bases, and 13 bases lay in between. Germline loops: CDR1 SGHRS, CDR2 YFSETQ.